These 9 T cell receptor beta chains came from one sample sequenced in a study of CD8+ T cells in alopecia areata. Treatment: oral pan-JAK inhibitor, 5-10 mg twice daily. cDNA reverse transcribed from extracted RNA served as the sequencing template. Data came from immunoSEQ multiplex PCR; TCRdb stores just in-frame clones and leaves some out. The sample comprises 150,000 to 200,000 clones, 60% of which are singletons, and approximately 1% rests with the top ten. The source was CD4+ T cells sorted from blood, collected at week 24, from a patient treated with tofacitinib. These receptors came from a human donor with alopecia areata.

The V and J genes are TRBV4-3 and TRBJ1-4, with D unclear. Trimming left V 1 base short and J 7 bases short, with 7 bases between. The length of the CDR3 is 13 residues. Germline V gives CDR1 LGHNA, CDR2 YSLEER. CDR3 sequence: CASSQVVGEKLFF. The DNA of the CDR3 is TGCGCCAGCAGCCAAGTCGTAGGTGAAAAACTGTTTTTT.

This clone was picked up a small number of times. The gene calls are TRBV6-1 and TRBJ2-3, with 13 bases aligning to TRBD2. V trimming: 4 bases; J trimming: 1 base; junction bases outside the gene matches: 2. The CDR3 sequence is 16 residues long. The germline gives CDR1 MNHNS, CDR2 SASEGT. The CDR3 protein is CASSGGLAGGTDTQYF. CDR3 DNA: TGTGCCAGCAGTGGAGGACTAGCGGGGGGCACAGATACGCAGTATTTT.

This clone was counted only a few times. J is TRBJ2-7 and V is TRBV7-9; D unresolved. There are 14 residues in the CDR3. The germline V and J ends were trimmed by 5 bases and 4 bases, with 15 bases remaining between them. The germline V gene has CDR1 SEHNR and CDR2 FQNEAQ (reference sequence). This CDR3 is CASSPPRQTYEQYF. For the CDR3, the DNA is TGTGCCAGCAGCCCCCCTCGGCAGACATACGAGCAGTACTTC.

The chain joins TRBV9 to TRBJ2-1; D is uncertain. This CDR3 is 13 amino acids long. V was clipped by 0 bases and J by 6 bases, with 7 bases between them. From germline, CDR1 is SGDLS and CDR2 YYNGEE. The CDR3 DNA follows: TGTGCCAGCAGCGTAGGGACCCTCAATGAGCAGTTCTTC. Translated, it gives CASSVGTLNEQFF.

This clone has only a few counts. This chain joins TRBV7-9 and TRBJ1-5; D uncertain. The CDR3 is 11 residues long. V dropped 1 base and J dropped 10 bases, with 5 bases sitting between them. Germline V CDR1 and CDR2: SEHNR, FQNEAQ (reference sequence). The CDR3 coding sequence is TGTGCCAGCAGCTTAGGCGGACCCCAGCATTTT. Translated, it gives CASSLGGPQHF.

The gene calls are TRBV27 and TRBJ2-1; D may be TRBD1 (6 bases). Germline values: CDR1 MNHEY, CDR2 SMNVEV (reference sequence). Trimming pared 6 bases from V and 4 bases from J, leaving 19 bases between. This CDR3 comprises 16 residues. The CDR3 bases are TGTGCCAGCAGGGTGACTGGGGGCGGCGGGTACAATGAGCAGTTCTTC. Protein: CASRVTGGGGYNEQFF.

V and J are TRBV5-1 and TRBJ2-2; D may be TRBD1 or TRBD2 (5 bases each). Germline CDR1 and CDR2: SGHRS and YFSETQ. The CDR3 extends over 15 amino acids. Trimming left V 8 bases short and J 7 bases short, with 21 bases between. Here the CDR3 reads CARRGAPEGHGELFF. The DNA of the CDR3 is TGCGCCAGGAGAGGGGCACCCGAAGGCCACGGGGAGCTGTTTTTT.

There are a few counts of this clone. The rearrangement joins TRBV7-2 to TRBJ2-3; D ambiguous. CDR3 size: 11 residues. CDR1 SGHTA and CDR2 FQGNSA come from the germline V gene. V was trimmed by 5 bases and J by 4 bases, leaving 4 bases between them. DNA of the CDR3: TGTGCCAGCAGCCAATCAGATACGCAGTATTTT. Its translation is CASSQSDTQYF. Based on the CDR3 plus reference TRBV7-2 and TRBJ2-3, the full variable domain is GAGVSQSPSNKVTEKGKDVELRCDPISGHTALYWYRQSLGQGLEFLIYFQGNSAPDKSGLPSDRFSAERTGGSVSTLTIQRTQQEDSAVYLCASSQSDTQYFGPGTRLTVL.

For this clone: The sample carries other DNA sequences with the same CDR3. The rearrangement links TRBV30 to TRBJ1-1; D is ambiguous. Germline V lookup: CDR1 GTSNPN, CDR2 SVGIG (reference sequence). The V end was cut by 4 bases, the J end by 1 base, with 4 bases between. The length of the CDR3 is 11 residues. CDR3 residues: CAWTRNTEAFF. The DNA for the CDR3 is TGTGCCTGGACCCGGAACACTGAAGCTTTCTTT.